This T cell receptor (beta chain) was sequenced for a study of shared clonotypes between healthy human individuals. Every donor, a Caucasian adult, lived in Nashville, Tennessee. Some clones are missing from TCRdb's copy, which holds only in-frame ones; the method was immunoSEQ multiplex PCR. The sample shows about 510,000 clones, less than 85% of them seen only once. The germline V and J ends were trimmed by 5 bases and 7 bases, with 14 bases remaining between them. The CDR3 contains 14 residues. Germline CDR1 reads SGHAT; CDR2 reads FQNNGV. The sequence was obtained from a woman aged 40 to 50 in good health. Some clones in this sample may be carry-over from other donors' samples. The J gene is TRBJ2-2, the V gene TRBV11-2; the D gene could be TRBD1 or TRBD2 (5 bases each). The material sequenced was PBMCs. In nucleotides, the CDR3 is TGTGCCAGCAGCCAAACCGGGACGGTCGGGGAGCTGTTTTTT. Protein product: CASSQTGTVGELFF.